Following are 21 T cell receptor beta chains from one sample sequenced in a study of patients and donors after allogeneic stem cell transplantation. TCRdb re-derived calls from the RT-PCR reads in MiXCR, one entry per CDR3 protein. The table lists roughly 880,000 distinct CDR3 sequences, 18% of them singletons. What was sequenced was blood, either unsorted or a sorted T cell fraction (not recorded which). These receptors came from a human donor who was either an allogeneic HSCT recipient or a stem cell or donor lymphocyte infusion donor (not recorded which). It is not recorded whose cells these are; they may come from a transplant donor.

This clonotype occurred a few times. J is TRBJ2-3 and V is TRBV7-8, with unresolved D. CDR3 length: 13 residues. Germline assignment: CDR1 SGHVS and CDR2 FQNEAQ. Trimming left V 1 base short and J 6 bases short, with 8 bases between. The CDR3 reads CASSLVTSDTQYF. In DNA, the CDR3 is TGTGCCAGCAGCTTAGTGACGTCGGATACGCAGTATTTT.

The chain carries TRBV5-6 and TRBJ1-1; D remains unclear. CDR1 is SGHDT and CDR2 is YYEEEE in the germline V gene. The CDR3 has 14 residues. Trimming removed 4 bases at V and 4 bases at J, with 14 bases between. CDR3 sequence reads: CASSQNSPGTEAFF. DNA for the CDR3: TGTGCCAGCAGCCAGAATTCCCCTGGCACTGAAGCTTTCTTT.

The chain links TRBV9 to TRBJ1-1; D is possibly TRBD1 (6 bases). CDR1 and CDR2 (germline): SGDLS, YYNGEE. Trimming removed 3 bases at V and 6 bases at J, with 12 bases between. This CDR3 region has 13 residues. The CDR3 protein is CASSAEGVAEAFF. Written as DNA, the CDR3 is TGTGCCAGCAGCGCCGAGGGGGTTGCTGAAGCTTTCTTT.

This clonotype was counted many times. This sequence joins TRBV4-1 and TRBJ2-5; weak D call: TRBD1 (5 bases). The V end lost 0 bases, the J end lost 8 bases, and 13 bases lay between the germline ends. Germline lookup yields CDR1 MGHRA and CDR2 YSYEKL. CDR3 length equals 14 residues. The CDR3 nucleotides read TGCGCCAGCAGCCAAGAGGGTAGCTGGGGCACCCAGTACTTC. It specifies CASSQEGSWGTQYF.

The sample holds many counts of this clonotype. CDR3 DNA: TGTGCCAGCAGTTTAGACAGCAGAACTGAAGCTTTCTTT. Protein: CASSLDSRTEAFF. The genes are TRBV12-3 or TRBV12-4 and TRBJ1-1; D remains ambiguous. V was trimmed by 1 base and J by 5 bases, leaving 8 bases between them. CDR3 length: 13 residues.

In this sample, this clonotype turned up many times. The chain couples TRBV12-3 or TRBV12-4 to TRBJ2-2; the D gene could be TRBD1 or TRBD2 (6 bases each). The CDR3 runs to 14 residues. CDR3 amino acids: CASRGTFNTGELFF. The CDR3 DNA sequence: TGTGCTTCCCGGGGGACATTTAACACCGGGGAGCTGTTTTTT.

This clonotype has more than one count but fewer than ten. The CDR3 DNA is TGTGCCAGCAGCTTACCTAAGCAGGGTGGACAGGAGAGTAATATAGCCAAAAACATTCAGTACTTC. Its translation: CASSLPKQGGQESNIAKNIQYF. This sequence joins TRBV11-2 and TRBJ2-4; 7 nucleotides line up with TRBD1. Germline V gives CDR1 SGHAT, CDR2 FQNNGV. This CDR3 spans 22 amino acids. Trimming removed 2 bases from V and 0 bases from J; junction bases left unmatched: 22.

This clonotype has a count of ten or more. The chain carries TRBV12-3 or TRBV12-4 and TRBJ2-2, with a weak D call TRBD1 (6 bases). The V end lost 4 bases, the J end lost 4 bases, and 13 bases lay between the germline ends. This CDR3 region has 15 residues. The CDR3 spells CASSSLPDSTGELFF. The CDR3, as DNA: TGTGCCAGCAGTTCGCTACCGGACAGCACCGGGGAGCTGTTTTTT.

This clonotype has only a few counts. The chain uses TRBV20-1 and TRBJ1-4; D not resolved. Germline V gene lookup returns CDR1 DFQATT and CDR2 SNEGSKA (reference sequence). The V and J ends lost 0 bases and 0 bases respectively, with 14 bases between them. The CDR3 length is 17 residues. The CDR3 DNA follows: TGCAGTGCTAGAGATCGGGGTGCGCCCTCAACTAATGAAAAACTGTTTTTT. It specifies CSARDRGAPSTNEKLFF.

The chain links TRBV14 to TRBJ2-3; no clear D. The CDR3 totals 14 residues. V was pared by 1 base and J by 6 bases, with 11 bases between. In germline, CDR1 is SGHDN, CDR2 FVKESK. The DNA of the CDR3 is TGTGCCAGCAGCCAAGGACGGATTAGGGATACGCAGTATTTT. Its protein product is CASSQGRIRDTQYF.

This clonotype was seen at least ten times. The rearrangement uses TRBV5-1 and TRBJ2-1; D uncertain. CDR1 is SGHRS, CDR2 YFSETQ, per germline. The CDR3 is 14 amino acids. Trimming removed 0 bases from V and 5 bases from J, with 9 bases in between. DNA of the CDR3: TGCGCCAGCAGCTTGGACGGCAGGAACAATGAGCAGTTCTTC. Its protein product is CASSLDGRNNEQFF. The whole variable domain, remainder taken from reference TRBV5-1 and TRBJ2-1, is KAGVTQTPRYLIKTRGQQVTLSCSPISGHRSVSWYQQTPGQGLQFLFEYFSETQRNKGNFPGRFSGRQFSNSRSEMNVSTLELGDSALYLCASSLDGRNNEQFFGPGTRLTVL.

This chain links TRBV30 with TRBJ2-7; D ambiguous. The CDR3 contains 11 residues. Looked up from germline, CDR1 is GTSNPN and CDR2 is SVGIG (reference sequence). V lost 2 bases and J 4 bases, leaving 6 bases between the germline ends. The DNA for the CDR3 is TGTGCCTGGAGTTCAGATTACGAGCAGTACTTC. Its translation: CAWSSDYEQYF.

The rearrangement uses TRBV10-3 and TRBJ2-6, with 9 nucleotides matching TRBD1. The CDR3 is made up of 17 amino acids. V lost 6 bases, J lost 0 bases, and 6 bases stayed unmatched. Germline CDR1 is ENHRY and CDR2 is SYGVKD. The CDR3 region is CAIRGDRVPSGANVLTF. In nucleotides, the CDR3 is TGTGCCATCAGGGGGGACAGGGTTCCCTCTGGGGCCAACGTCCTGACTTTC.

This clonotype turned up a few times. This sequence joins TRBV4-2 and TRBJ1-2; tentative D call: TRBD1 (6 bases). This CDR3 is 16 amino acids long. Trimming took off 0 bases at V and 8 bases at J, with 19 bases between the two ends. Looked up from germline, CDR1 is LGHNA and CDR2 is YNFKEQ. The DNA of the CDR3 is TGTGCCAGCAGCCAAGAGTTATTCAGGGGAAGGGGCGGCTACACCTTC. Its translation: CASSQELFRGRGGYTF.

This clonotype was observed a handful of times. The chain is built from TRBV20-1 and TRBJ1-5; 8 bases line up with TRBD1. Germline CDR1 reads DFQATT; CDR2 reads SNEGSKA (reference sequence). The CDR3 extends over 15 amino acids. Germline trimming cut 5 bases from V and 7 bases from J; bases unmatched to any gene: 13. CDR3 protein: CSAAQQGAPGQPQHF. The CDR3 DNA sequence: TGCAGTGCTGCACAGCAGGGGGCGCCGGGGCAGCCCCAGCATTTT.

The table lists this clonotype with many counts. The chain carries TRBV6-5 and TRBJ2-3, with D possibly TRBD1 on 5 matching bases. V was clipped by 2 bases and J by 2 bases, with 11 bases between them. Germline CDR1 is MNHEY and CDR2 is SVGAGI. This CDR3 contains 15 residues. CDR3 nucleotides: TGTGCCAGCAGTTACCAGGGCGACTTCACAGATACGCAGTATTTT. This sequence encodes CASSYQGDFTDTQYF.

The chain joins TRBV7-3 to TRBJ2-3; 10 nucleotides align to TRBD2. Germline V gene lookup returns CDR1 SGHTA and CDR2 FQGTGA. The trim removed 5 bases at V and 2 bases at J, leaving 10 bases unmatched. CDR3 size: 17 residues. The CDR3 bases are TGTGCCAGCAGCCCCCGGACTAGCGGATTCATCACAGATACGCAGTATTTT. Translation: CASSPRTSGFITDTQYF.

The chain recombines TRBV20-1 with TRBJ2-1, with TRBD2 matching 7 bases. The CDR3 spans 15 residues. Germline lookup yields CDR1 DFQATT and CDR2 SNEGSKA (reference sequence). V was pared by 0 bases and J by 8 bases, with 10 bases of the junction left unmatched. The CDR3 protein is CSARDARTSADEQFF. The CDR3, as DNA: TGCAGTGCTAGAGACGCCCGGACTAGTGCGGATGAGCAGTTCTTC.

The V call is TRBV7-9, the J call TRBJ2-7, with D tentatively TRBD1 (6 bases). This CDR3 has 14 residues. The V and J ends lost 5 bases and 3 bases respectively, with 14 bases between them. CDR1 is SEHNR and CDR2 is FQNEAQ in the germline V gene (reference sequence). This CDR3 reads CASSHYRDHYEQYF. The CDR3 DNA is TGTGCCAGCAGCCATTACAGGGATCACTACGAGCAGTACTTC.

This chain joins TRBV15 and TRBJ2-3; D is possibly TRBD2 (6 bases). Germline V gene sequence: CDR1 LNHNV, CDR2 YYDKDF (reference sequence). This CDR3 region has 13 residues. The V end was cut by 9 bases, the J end by 4 bases, with 14 bases between. The CDR3 coding sequence is TGTGCCACAGGCGGGGCAGGCGCAGATACGCAGTATTTT. Amino acids: CATGGAGADTQYF.

To note about this clonotype: One junction end disagrees with the germline gene, perhaps due to a read error. The chain links TRBV5-1 to TRBJ2-3, with D uncertain. The CDR3 consists of 14 residues. The germline V gene has CDR1 SGHRS and CDR2 YFSETQ. The CDR3: CASSPFPTPDSQYF. In nucleotides, the CDR3 is TGCGCCAGCAGCCCCTTCCCCACGCCAGATTCGCAGTATTTT.